The 15 T cell receptor beta chains presented below share a single source sample, sequenced in a study. TCRdb re-derived calls from the RT-PCR reads in MiXCR, one entry per CDR3 protein. The sample lists more than 550,000 distinct CDR3 sequences; 14% were seen once. The material sequenced was memory CD4+ T cells from blood. The receptors stem from a female donor in good health, serving as a healthy control.

The sample holds a few counts of this clonotype. The rearrangement uses TRBV20-1 and TRBJ2-5; 8 nucleotides agree with TRBD1. Germline V CDR1 and CDR2: DFQATT, SNEGSKA (reference sequence). Trimming took 5 bases from V and 4 from J; bases not matched to a gene: 6. The CDR3 loop spans 13 amino acids. CDR3 sequence: CSADRGFGETQYF. For the CDR3, the DNA is TGCAGTGCTGACAGGGGCTTCGGAGAGACCCAGTACTTC.

This clonotype was detected many times. The CDR3 region is CSAHILDTQYF. DNA of the CDR3: TGCAGTGCTCATATACTAGATACGCAGTATTTT. The rearrangement uses TRBV20-1 and TRBJ2-3; no clear D. V dropped 5 bases and J dropped 5 bases, with 8 bases sitting between them. This CDR3 has 11 amino acids. CDR1 is DFQATT and CDR2 is SNEGSKA in the germline V gene (reference sequence).

J is TRBJ1-5 and V is TRBV5-6, with a tentative D call TRBD1 (5 bases). The CDR3 covers 14 residues. Trimming removed 0 bases from V and 11 bases from J, with 15 bases in between. Germline V lookup: CDR1 SGHDT, CDR2 YYEEEE. The CDR3 here is CASSLGTRQETQHF. In DNA, the CDR3 is TGTGCCAGCAGCTTGGGGACAAGACAAGAGACCCAGCATTTT.

In this sample, this clonotype turned up a few times. CDR3 in DNA: TGTGCCAGCAGCTTACGGGGGCGTCAGAGGGCTTTCTTT. Encoded protein: CASSLRGRQRAFF. The chain recombines TRBV7-2 with TRBJ1-1, with D possibly matching TRBD1 (6 bases). The germline gives CDR1 SGHTA, CDR2 FQGNSA. V dropped 2 bases and J dropped 11 bases, with 15 bases sitting between them. This CDR3 spans 13 amino acids. The whole variable domain, filled in from reference TRBV7-2 and TRBJ1-1, reads GAGVSQSPSNKVTEKGKDVELRCDPISGHTALYWYRQSLGQGLEFLIYFQGNSAPDKSGLPSDRFSAERTGGSVSTLTIQRTQQEDSAVYLCASSLRGRQRAFFGQGTRLTVV.

The sample holds a few counts of this clonotype. The chain couples TRBV6-5 to TRBJ2-3; D remains ambiguous. The CDR3 contains 15 residues. Per germline, CDR1 MNHEY and CDR2 SVGAGI. Trimming took off 8 bases at V and 2 bases at J, with 17 bases between the two ends. Here the CDR3 reads CASRRSVGNTDTQYF. The CDR3 coding sequence is TGTGCCAGCCGAAGGTCAGTCGGAAACACAGATACGCAGTATTTT.

The chain joins TRBV30 to TRBJ1-6; 9 nucleotides line up with TRBD1. Losses at the gene ends were 4 bases for V and 9 bases for J; bases not matched to a gene: 4. CDR1 and CDR2 (germline): GTSNPN, SVGIG (reference sequence). This CDR3 spans 13 amino acids. The CDR3 loop reads CAWIRGQGSPLHF. As DNA, the CDR3 is TGTGCCTGGATCAGGGGACAGGGTTCACCCCTCCACTTT.

The chain employs TRBV30 and TRBJ1-4; D ambiguous. CDR1 and CDR2 (germline): GTSNPN, SVGIG (reference sequence). The CDR3 length is 13 residues. The ends were cut back, 2 bases at V and 8 bases at J, with 12 bases in the middle. CDR3 bases: TGTGCCTGGAGTTGGGGTGGATTAGAAAAACTGTTTTTT. It specifies CAWSWGGLEKLFF.

The rearrangement links TRBV7-2 to TRBJ2-1; the D gene is possibly TRBD2 (6 bases). Germline lookup yields CDR1 SGHTA and CDR2 FQGNSA. CDR3 length equals 14 residues. The V end lost 3 bases, the J end lost 6 bases, and 12 bases lay between the germline ends. CDR3 nucleotides: TGTGCCAGCAGCTTTAGCGGACCGCTCAATGAGCAGTTCTTC. Translation: CASSFSGPLNEQFF.

The sample holds many counts of this clonotype. The chain combines TRBV5-1 with TRBJ2-1; D perhaps matches TRBD1 (6 bases). This CDR3 comprises 14 residues. The V gene's germline CDR1 is SGHRS and CDR2 YFSETQ. V was pared by 5 bases and J by 1 base, with 10 bases between. The CDR3 nucleotides read TGCGCCAGCAGGGGGGCCGGGTCCTACAATGAGCAGTTCTTC. This translates into CASRGAGSYNEQFF.

This clonotype has more than one count but fewer than ten. The V and J genes are TRBV6-2 or TRBV6-3 and TRBJ1-5; TRBD1 agrees at 10 bases. The CDR3 extends over 16 amino acids. Germline V gives CDR1 MNHEY, CDR2 SVGEGT. Trimming took 2 bases from V and 2 from J; bases not matched to a gene: 3. For the CDR3, the DNA is TGTGCCAGCAGTTACGACAGGGGGCATGGCAATCAGCCCCAGCATTTT. Its protein product is CASSYDRGHGNQPQHF.

This rearrangement joins TRBV9 to TRBJ2-3; D gene ambiguous. There are 14 residues in the CDR3. Trimming left V 2 bases short and J 3 bases short, with 10 bases between. The germline V gene encodes CDR1 SGDLS and CDR2 YYNGEE. Written as DNA, the CDR3 is TGTGCCAGCAGCGTTAACAATCCGACAGATACGCAGTATTTT. It codes for CASSVNNPTDTQYF.

The chain uses TRBV9 and TRBJ2-3; tentative D call: TRBD2 (6 bases). Germline V gives CDR1 SGDLS, CDR2 YYNGEE. Trimming removed 3 bases from V and 6 bases from J, with 14 bases in between. The length of the CDR3 is 14 residues. The CDR3 DNA is TGTGCCAGCAGCGGGACTAATTCACAGGATACGCAGTATTTT. Protein product: CASSGTNSQDTQYF. The full variable domain, completed using reference TRBV9 and TRBJ2-3, is DSGVTQTPKHLITATGQRVTLRCSPRSGDLSVYWYQQSLDQGLQFLIQYYNGEERAKGNILERFSAQQFPDLHSELNLSSLELGDSALYFCASSGTNSQDTQYFGPGTRLTVL.

CDR3 in amino acids: CASSQSGQGNQPQHF. DNA for the CDR3: TGTGCCAGCAGCCAATCGGGACAGGGTAATCAGCCCCAGCATTTT. The rearrangement uses TRBV16 and TRBJ1-5; TRBD1 matches 9 bases. Germline CDR1 and CDR2: KGHSY and FQNENV. There are 15 residues in the CDR3. With 0 bases clipped from V and 4 bases from J, the junction kept 1 base outside the gene matches.

The J gene is TRBJ1-2, the V gene TRBV5-1; no firm D call. Germline-derived CDR1 and CDR2 are SGHRS and YFSETQ. With 5 bases removed from V and 5 bases from J, the gap between germline ends came to 16 bases. This CDR3 contains 14 residues. The CDR3 here is CASRISRADYGYTF. The CDR3 DNA sequence: TGCGCCAGCAGGATAAGTAGGGCAGATTATGGCTACACCTTC.

This clonotype was detected ten times or more. J is TRBJ2-2 and V is TRBV12-3 or TRBV12-4, with no clear D. Trimming took off 2 bases at V and 6 bases at J, with 13 bases between the two ends. This CDR3 is built from 15 residues. The CDR3 reads CASSLRADKAGELFF. DNA for the CDR3: TGTGCCAGCAGTTTAAGGGCAGACAAGGCCGGGGAGCTGTTTTTT.